The TCR beta chain under discussion was sequenced for a study of cytomegalovirus exposure and HLA in healthy donors. Study overall: Out of about 190 million T cells, an earlier analysis found roughly 100 million unique TCR beta sequences in total.

It was with 60 Vbeta and 13 Jbeta primers that the PCR ran. Original methodology: An analysis performed later counted 60 million to 90 million unique TCR beta chains (roughly 11 million of them shared). Generated by immunoSEQ multiplex PCR, the TCRdb table keeps only in-frame clones and is missing some. V and J calls and clone size come straight from that table; D and trimming were deduced from the DNA. Of some 140,000 clones in the sample, around 82% are singletons; the top ten hold roughly 5.9%. Study-wide findings and caveats: Later, an analysis found that common viral pathogens appeared to be linked with several of the most significant clusters.

The CDR3 covers 14 residues. Trimming pared 5 bases from V and 4 bases from J, leaving 15 bases between. Looked up from germline, CDR1 is SGHNT and CDR2 is YYREEE (reference sequence). About this clone itself: Its specificity is unknown.

Regarding donors, all were healthy bone marrow donors. This receptor was taken from a woman aged 40 to 50 in good health and CMV-seropositive. The genes are TRBV5-4 and TRBJ2-5, with D possibly matching TRBD2 (6 bases). Sequencing was carried out using PBMCs. The CDR3 protein is CASSTRLDPETQYF. CDR3 in DNA: TGTGCCAGCAGTACCCGACTAGATCCAGAGACCCAGTACTTC.